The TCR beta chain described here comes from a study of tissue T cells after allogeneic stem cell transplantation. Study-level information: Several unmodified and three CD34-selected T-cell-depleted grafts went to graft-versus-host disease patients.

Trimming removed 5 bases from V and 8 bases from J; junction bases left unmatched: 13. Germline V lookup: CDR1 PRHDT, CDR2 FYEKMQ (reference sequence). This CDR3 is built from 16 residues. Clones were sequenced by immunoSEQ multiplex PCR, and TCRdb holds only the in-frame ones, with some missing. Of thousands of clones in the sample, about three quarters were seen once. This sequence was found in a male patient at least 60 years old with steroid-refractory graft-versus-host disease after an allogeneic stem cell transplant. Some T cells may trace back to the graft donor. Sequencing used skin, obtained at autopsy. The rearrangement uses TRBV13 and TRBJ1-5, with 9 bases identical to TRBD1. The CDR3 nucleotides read TGTGCCAGCAGCATGCGGACCACAGGGGGCCAGGAGCCCCAGCATTTT. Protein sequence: CASSMRTTGGQEPQHF.